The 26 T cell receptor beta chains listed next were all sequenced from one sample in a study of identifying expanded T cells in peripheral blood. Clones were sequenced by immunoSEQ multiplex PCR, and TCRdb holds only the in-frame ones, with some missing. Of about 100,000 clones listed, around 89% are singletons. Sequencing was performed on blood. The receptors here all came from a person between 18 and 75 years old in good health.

The CDR3 bases are TGCAGCGTTGAAAGGGAGCTAACTAGCACAGATACGCAGTATTTT. Translation: CSVERELTSTDTQYF. The chain uses TRBV29-1 and TRBJ2-3; possibly TRBD2 for D (5 bases). Germline V lookup: CDR1 SQVTM, CDR2 ANQGSEA. The CDR3 totals 15 residues. Trimming removed 2 bases from V and 0 bases from J, with 12 bases in between.

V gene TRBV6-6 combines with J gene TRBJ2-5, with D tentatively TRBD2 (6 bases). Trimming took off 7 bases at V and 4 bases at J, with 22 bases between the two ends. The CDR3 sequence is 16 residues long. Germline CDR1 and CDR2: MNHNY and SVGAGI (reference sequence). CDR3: CASNGISGQRGETQYF. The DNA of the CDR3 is TGTGCCAGCAACGGGATCAGCGGGCAGAGGGGAGAGACCCAGTACTTC.

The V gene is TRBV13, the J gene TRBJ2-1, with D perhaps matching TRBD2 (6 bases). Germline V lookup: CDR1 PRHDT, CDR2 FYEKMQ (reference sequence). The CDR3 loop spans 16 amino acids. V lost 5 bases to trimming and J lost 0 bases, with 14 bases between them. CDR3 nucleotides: TGTGCCAGCAGCCCCGATTCCGGGGGCTCCTACAATGAGCAGTTCTTC. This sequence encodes CASSPDSGGSYNEQFF.

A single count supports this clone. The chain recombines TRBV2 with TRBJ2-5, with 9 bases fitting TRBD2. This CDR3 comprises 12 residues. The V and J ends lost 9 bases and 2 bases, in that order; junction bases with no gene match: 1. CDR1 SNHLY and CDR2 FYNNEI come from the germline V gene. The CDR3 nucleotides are TGTGCCAGTGGACTAGCGCAAGAGACCCAGTACTTC. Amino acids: CASGLAQETQYF.

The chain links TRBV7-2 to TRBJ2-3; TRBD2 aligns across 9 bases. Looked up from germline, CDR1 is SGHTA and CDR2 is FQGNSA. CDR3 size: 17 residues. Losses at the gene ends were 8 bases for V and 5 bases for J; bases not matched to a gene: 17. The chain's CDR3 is CASLDRRLAGKVDTQYF. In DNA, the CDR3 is TGTGCCAGCTTAGATAGGAGGCTAGCGGGGAAGGTAGATACGCAGTATTTT.

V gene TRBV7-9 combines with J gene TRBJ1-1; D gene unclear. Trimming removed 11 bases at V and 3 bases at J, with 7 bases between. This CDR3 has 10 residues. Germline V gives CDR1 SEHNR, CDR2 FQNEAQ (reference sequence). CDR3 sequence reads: CAGPDTEAFF. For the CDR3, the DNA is TGTGCCGGCCCAGACACTGAAGCTTTCTTT.

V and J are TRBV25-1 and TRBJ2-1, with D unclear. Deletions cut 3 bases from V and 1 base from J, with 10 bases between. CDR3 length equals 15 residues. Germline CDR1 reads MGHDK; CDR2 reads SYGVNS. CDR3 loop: CASSDGLRSYNEQFF. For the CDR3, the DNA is TGTGCCAGCAGTGACGGCCTGAGGTCCTACAATGAGCAGTTCTTC.

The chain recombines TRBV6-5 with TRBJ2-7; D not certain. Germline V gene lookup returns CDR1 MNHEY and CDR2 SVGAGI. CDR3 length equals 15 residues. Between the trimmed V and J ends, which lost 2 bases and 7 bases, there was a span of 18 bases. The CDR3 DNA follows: TGTGCCAGCAGTTACGTCACAGCACCCCGTGGGGAGCAGTACTTC. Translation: CASSYVTAPRGEQYF.

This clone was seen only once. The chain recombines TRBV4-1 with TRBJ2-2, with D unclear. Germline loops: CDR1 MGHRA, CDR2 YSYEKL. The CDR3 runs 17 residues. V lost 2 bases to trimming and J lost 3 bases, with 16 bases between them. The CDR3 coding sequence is TGCGCCAGCAGCCAACGCGATCGGGCCGATGACACCGGGGAGCTGTTTTTT. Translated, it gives CASSQRDRADDTGELFF.

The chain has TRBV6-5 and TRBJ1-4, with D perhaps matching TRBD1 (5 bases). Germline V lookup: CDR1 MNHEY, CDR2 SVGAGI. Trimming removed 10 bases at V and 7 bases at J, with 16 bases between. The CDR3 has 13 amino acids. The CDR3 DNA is TGTGCCACCCTGGGGGAGGGCGGTGAAAAACTGTTTTTT. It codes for CATLGEGGEKLFF.

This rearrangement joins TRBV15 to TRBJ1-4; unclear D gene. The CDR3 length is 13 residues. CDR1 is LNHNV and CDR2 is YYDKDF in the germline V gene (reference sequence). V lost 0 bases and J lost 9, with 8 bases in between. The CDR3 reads CATSRDGWKKLFF. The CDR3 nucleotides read TGTGCCACCAGCAGAGATGGATGGAAAAAACTGTTTTTT.

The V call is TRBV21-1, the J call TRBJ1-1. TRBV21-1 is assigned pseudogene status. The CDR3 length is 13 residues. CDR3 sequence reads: CASSPIRPNIAFF. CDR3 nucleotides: TGTGCCAGCAGCCCAATTCGGCCAAATATAGCTTTCTTT.

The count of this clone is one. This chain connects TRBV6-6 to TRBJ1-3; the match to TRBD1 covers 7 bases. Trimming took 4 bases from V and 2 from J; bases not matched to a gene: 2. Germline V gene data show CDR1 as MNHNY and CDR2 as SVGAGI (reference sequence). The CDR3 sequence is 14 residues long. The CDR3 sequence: CASSSQGTGNTIYF. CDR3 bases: TGTGCCAGCAGTTCACAGGGGACTGGAAACACCATATATTTT.

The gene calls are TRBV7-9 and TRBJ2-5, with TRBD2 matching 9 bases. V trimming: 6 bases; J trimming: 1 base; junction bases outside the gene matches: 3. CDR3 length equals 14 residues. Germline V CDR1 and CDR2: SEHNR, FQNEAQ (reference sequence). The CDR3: CASSLAGTQETQYF. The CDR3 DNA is TGTGCCAGCAGTCTAGCGGGAACCCAAGAGACCCAGTACTTC.

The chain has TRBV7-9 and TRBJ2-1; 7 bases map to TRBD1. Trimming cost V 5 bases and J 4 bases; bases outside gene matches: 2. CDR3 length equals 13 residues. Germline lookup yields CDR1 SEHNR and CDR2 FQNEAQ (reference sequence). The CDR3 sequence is CASSRDRYNEQFF. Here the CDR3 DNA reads TGTGCCAGCAGCCGGGACAGATACAATGAGCAGTTCTTC.

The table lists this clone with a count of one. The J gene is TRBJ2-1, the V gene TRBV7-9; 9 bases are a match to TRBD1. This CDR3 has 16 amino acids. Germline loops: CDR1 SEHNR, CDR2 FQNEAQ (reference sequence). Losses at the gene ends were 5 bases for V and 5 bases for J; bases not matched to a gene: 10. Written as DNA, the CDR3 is TGTGCCAGCAGCGTCAATACAGGGGGCAACAACAATGAGCAGTTCTTC. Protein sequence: CASSVNTGGNNNEQFF.

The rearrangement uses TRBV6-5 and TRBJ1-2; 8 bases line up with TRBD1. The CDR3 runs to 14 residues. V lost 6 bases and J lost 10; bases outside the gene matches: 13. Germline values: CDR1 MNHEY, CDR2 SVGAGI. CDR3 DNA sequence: TGTGCCAGCAGGAGAATAGAGGACAGGGATTTCTACACCTTC. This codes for CASRRIEDRDFYTF.

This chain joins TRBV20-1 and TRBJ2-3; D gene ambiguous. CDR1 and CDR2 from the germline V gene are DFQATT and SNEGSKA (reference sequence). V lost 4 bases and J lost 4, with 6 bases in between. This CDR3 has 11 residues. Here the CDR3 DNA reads TGCAGTGCTAAGGGTCCAGATACGCAGTATTTT. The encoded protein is CSAKGPDTQYF.

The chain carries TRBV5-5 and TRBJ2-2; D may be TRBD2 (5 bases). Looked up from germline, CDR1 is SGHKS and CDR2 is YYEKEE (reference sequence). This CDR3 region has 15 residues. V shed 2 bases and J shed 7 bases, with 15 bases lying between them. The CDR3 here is CASSFSPGFGGELFF. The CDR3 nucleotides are TGTGCCAGCAGCTTCTCTCCGGGGTTTGGCGGGGAGCTGTTTTTT.

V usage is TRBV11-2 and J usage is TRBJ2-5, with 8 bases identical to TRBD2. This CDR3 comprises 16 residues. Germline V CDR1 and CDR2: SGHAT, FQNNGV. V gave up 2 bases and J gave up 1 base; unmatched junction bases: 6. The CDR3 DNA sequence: TGTGCCAGCAGCTTATACGGGGGGGGCGCCCAAGAGACCCAGTACTTC. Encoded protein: CASSLYGGGAQETQYF.

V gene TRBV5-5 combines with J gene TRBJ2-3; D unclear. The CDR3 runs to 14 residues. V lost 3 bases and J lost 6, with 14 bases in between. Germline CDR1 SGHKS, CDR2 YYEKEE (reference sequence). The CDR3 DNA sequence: TGTGCCAGCAGCTCAGGTGTCACCGTCGATACGCAGTATTTT. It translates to CASSSGVTVDTQYF.

CDR3 bases: TGTGCCAGCAGCCGACATCCCGGGGAGCTGTTTTTT. This gives the protein CASSRHPGELFF. This chain connects TRBV4-2 to TRBJ2-2, with D unresolved. There are 12 residues in the CDR3. Trimming removed 4 bases at V and 6 bases at J, with 6 bases between. The V gene's germline CDR1 is LGHNA and CDR2 YNFKEQ.

The CDR3 coding sequence is TGTGCCAGCAGCCGTGGCGGATGGGGGCGCAATCAGCCCCAGCATTTT. Translating it yields CASSRGGWGRNQPQHF. V gene TRBV5-5 combines with J gene TRBJ1-5, with D possibly TRBD1 on 6 matching bases. The V gene's germline CDR1 is SGHKS and CDR2 YYEKEE (reference sequence). This CDR3 is built from 16 residues. V dropped 4 bases and J dropped 2 bases, with 16 bases sitting between them.

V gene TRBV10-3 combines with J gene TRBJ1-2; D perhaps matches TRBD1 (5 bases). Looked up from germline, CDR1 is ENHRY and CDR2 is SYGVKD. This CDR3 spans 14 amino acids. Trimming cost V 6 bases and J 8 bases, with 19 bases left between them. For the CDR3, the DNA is TGTGCCATCAGCTCCGGTAAGGGGCTCTGGGGCTACACCTTC. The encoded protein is CAISSGKGLWGYTF.

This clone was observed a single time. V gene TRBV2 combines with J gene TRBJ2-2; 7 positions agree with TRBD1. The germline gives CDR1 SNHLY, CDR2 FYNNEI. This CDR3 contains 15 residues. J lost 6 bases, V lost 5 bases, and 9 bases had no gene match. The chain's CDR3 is CASSTGELAPGELFF. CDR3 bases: TGTGCCAGCAGTACAGGGGAGCTGGCACCCGGGGAGCTGTTTTTT.

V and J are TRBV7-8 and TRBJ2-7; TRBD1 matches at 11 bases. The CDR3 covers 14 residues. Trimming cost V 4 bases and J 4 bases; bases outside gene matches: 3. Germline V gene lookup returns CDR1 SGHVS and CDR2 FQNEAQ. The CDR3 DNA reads TGTGCCAGCAGCTACGGGACAGGGGGGTACGAGCAGTACTTC. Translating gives CASSYGTGGYEQYF.